This T cell receptor (beta chain) is from a study of T cell repertoires in cytomegalovirus infection. Study as a whole: The authors relied on CMV epitopes, both recently identified HLA-C-restricted and well-studied HLA-B-restricted. CMV infection plus the matching HLA type was flagged by public TCR beta signatures.

TCRdb re-derived calls from the reads in MiXCR, one entry per CDR3 protein. The data contain a few hundred thousand distinct CDR3 sequences, about 39% of them seen just once; the ten biggest clones take up roughly two fifths. Per the germline V gene, CDR1 is MNHNS and CDR2 is SASEGT. Trimming removed 5 bases from V and 1 base from J, with 16 bases in between. The CDR3 totals 16 residues. This clonotype has more than one count but fewer than ten. Its antigen is unknown. Study-level results: Pooled public TCR beta family frequency picked out CMV carriers with the relevant HLA. Across the ex vivo response, the dominant clonotypes were HLA-C-restricted CMV-specific TCR beta clonotypes.

The chain has TRBV6-1 and TRBJ2-3, with TRBD2 as a possible D gene (7 bases). Sequencing used cultured PBMCs, obtained from culture after CMV antigen stimulation. This sequence was found in a human donor in good health (CMV status not recorded). Some clones in this sample may be carry-over from other donors' samples. This CDR3 reads CASSPKGGAGTDTQYF. Written as DNA, the CDR3 is TGTGCCAGCAGTCCGAAGGGGGGGGCGGGCACAGATACGCAGTATTTT.